This T cell receptor (beta chain) was captured by sequencing in a study of T-cell memory formation after mild COVID-19 (dated by TCRdb to about 2021). For context, the study as a whole: TCR sequence clusters from the two donors were found to be largely donor specific. Two young, previously healthy adult volunteers, one female and one male, were included in the cohort. In two donors, T-cell clones that expanded and contracted after mild COVID-19 were tracked by sequencing TCRalpha and TCRbeta repertoires over time.

What the research found in general, with its limitations: Only a couple of mild cases were covered in the study, and larger cohorts including severe cases with pre-infection samples were considered necessary. Contracting CD4+ clones were found mainly in CM and EM memory subsets, while CD8+ clones were enriched in EMRA. The detection of some responding clones in pre-infection memory suggests that pre-existing cross-reactive memory T cells joined the SARS-CoV-2 response. The second-wave clones that peaked on day 37 were not confirmed to be SARS-CoV-2 specific. Balanced CD4/CD8 phenotypes were observed for clones contracting from day 15 to 85, whereas a bias towards CD4+ was observed for a second wave of clones expanding from day 15 to 37.

The listed sequencing device is Illumina NovaSeq 6000. TCRalpha and TCRbeta cDNA libraries were built by 5'RACE with constant-segment primers, adding sample barcodes and unique molecular identifiers. Trizol reagent was used to extract RNA from every sample. Library amplification was performed in two PCR steps, and a second sample barcode and Illumina TruSeq adapters were introduced in the second step. Sequencing of the libraries was done on an Illumina NovaSeq, producing 2 x 150 bp paired-end reads. The paper's processing steps were these. Demultiplexing of reads and collapsing into UMI-guided consensus sequences were performed with migec v1.2.7. Using mixcr v2.1.11, UMI consensuses were aligned to TRA and TRB V and J templates and then assembled into clonotypes. A clonotype was counted as expanded or contracted only when both edgeR and NoisET called the clonotype significant, with the noise models trained on biological replicates. For edgeR calls, the cutoffs were a false discovery rate-adjusted p below 0.01 and a log2 fold-change threshold of 1. PCA with hierarchical clustering of max-normalized trajectories of the 1000 most abundant clonotypes was used as exploratory dynamics analysis. Each responding clone was given a CD4 or CD8 phenotype based on the CD4+ and CD8+ repertoires, which had been sequenced separately. The public reads were reprocessed in TCRdb via fastp at Q25 and MiXCR, keeping in-frame beta chains. For every CDR3 protein sequence, its rows merge into one entry that carries the most common genes and DNA. These V and J calls are TCRdb output, not the study's own analysis. The sample has some 300,000 distinct CDR3 sequences on record, more than 20% of them singletons. Under 25% of the sample belongs to the ten largest clones.

Ficoll-Paque density gradient centrifugation was used to isolate PBMCs. Comments on this clonotype: Its antigen target is currently unknown. Per-base quality was not reported, and no clone a single base away is much larger than it.

V is pruned by 5 bases and J by 8 bases, leaving 5 bases of the junction without a gene match. Reading the germline V gene gives CDR1 SGHTA and CDR2 FQGNSA. There are 12 amino acids in the CDR3, from cysteine to phenylalanine inclusive. The retained sequence is limited to the CDR3, 36 bases, with the frame set at the first base. The sequence was obtained from a man between 18 and 29 years old who had mild COVID-19 (a few samples of this study predate the infection). The sample titles of this study are shuffled in the database, so cell type and time point are left out; the donor was told from shared clones. The V and J genes are TRBV7-2 and TRBJ1-2, with 7 bases aligning to TRBD1. Specimen: PBMCs or a T cell subset sorted from them (not recorded which). Here is the DNA: TGTGCCAGCAGCAATTGGGACAGCGGCTACACCTTC. Its protein product is CASSNWDSGYTF.